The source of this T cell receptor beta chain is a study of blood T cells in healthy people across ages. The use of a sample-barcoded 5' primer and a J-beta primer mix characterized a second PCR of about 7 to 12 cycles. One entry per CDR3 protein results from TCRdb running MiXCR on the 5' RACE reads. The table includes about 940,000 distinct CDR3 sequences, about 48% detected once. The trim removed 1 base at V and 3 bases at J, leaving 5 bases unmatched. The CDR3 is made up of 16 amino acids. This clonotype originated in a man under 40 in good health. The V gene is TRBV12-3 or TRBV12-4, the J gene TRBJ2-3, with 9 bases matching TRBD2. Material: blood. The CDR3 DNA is TGTGCCAGCAGTTTAGTTTTGCGGGGGGGGACAGATACGCAGTATTTT. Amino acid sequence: CASSLVLRGGTDTQYF.